The 9 T cell receptor beta chains presented below share a single source sample, sequenced in a study of Graves' ophthalmopathy and Graves' hyperthyroidism. The authors amplified TCR beta CDR3 regions from RNA transcripts. RT-PCR with HTBI primers came first, then second-round multiplex PCR. TCRdb processed the multiplex PCR reads anew with MiXCR; each CDR3 protein has one entry. The table lists around 1.1 million distinct CDR3 sequences, 36% of them singletons. Material for sequencing was peripheral blood or thyroid tissue (not recorded which). These receptors were collected from an adult man with Graves' hyperthyroidism.

For this clonotype: A read error may be the cause here, since a much bigger clone is one base away. The chain combines TRBV2 with TRBJ1-4; D call uncertain. The V gene's germline CDR1 is SNHLY and CDR2 FYNNEI. The CDR3 loop spans 14 amino acids. CDR3 DNA: TGTGCCAGCAGTGAAGGAAGTAGTAATGAAGAACTGTTTTTT. Amino acid sequence: CASSEGSSNEELFF.

The CDR3 here is CASSFNRGRETQYF. The CDR3 DNA reads as TGTGCCAGCAGTTTTAACAGGGGGCGGGAGACCCAGTACTTC. The chain combines TRBV6-5 with TRBJ2-5; 9 nucleotides align to TRBD1. Germline trimming cut 4 bases from V and 5 bases from J; bases unmatched to any gene: 5. The germline V gene encodes CDR1 MNHEY and CDR2 SVGAGI. The CDR3 runs 14 residues.

On this clonotype: This likely comes from a read error, as the CDR3 has no conserved phenylalanine or tryptophan at its end. The limits of the CDR3 on the DNA are not certain, so only TCRdb's listed CDR3 is given. The chain carries TRBV15 and TRBJ1-6. The germline V gene has CDR1 LNHNV and CDR2 YYDKDF (reference sequence). The CDR3 is 8 amino acids long, termini counted. This CDR3 is CATSNPNR.

The chain has TRBV10-3 and TRBJ1-4; 9 bases are shared with TRBD1. Germline values: CDR1 ENHRY, CDR2 SYGVKD. The J segment lost 8 bases and the V segment lost 11 bases, leaving 15 bases of the junction unmatched. The CDR3 has 15 amino acids. Here the CDR3 DNA reads TGTGCCGTCCGGGACAGGGAGTTGGGTGGGGAAAAACTGTTTTTT. Residues: CAVRDRELGGEKLFF.

Notes on this clonotype: One junction end does not reproduce the germline sequence, and a read error may be involved. The rearrangement links TRBV5-1 to TRBJ2-7; D is uncertain. The CDR3 sequence is 13 residues long. The germline V gene has CDR1 SGHRS and CDR2 YFSETQ. As DNA, the CDR3 is TGCGCCGGCAGCTTGCCGAGCTCCTACGAGCAGTACTTC. Amino acid sequence: CAGSLPSSYEQYF. The full variable domain, with the rest looked up from reference TRBV5-1 and TRBJ2-7, is KAGVTQTPRYLIKTRGQQVTLSCSPISGHRSVSWYQQTPGQGLQFLFEYFSETQRNKGNFPGRFSGRQFSNSRSEMNVSTLELGDSALYLCAGSLPSSYEQYFGPGTRLTVT.

With respect to this clonotype: A much larger clone differs from this one at a single base, so this may be a read error. The chain couples TRBV20-1 to TRBJ1-4; weak D call: TRBD1 (5 bases). V was cut by 3 bases and J by 4 bases, with 15 bases left in between. Germline CDR1 reads DFQATT; CDR2 reads SNEGSKA (reference sequence). The CDR3 length is 15 residues. The CDR3 DNA follows: TGCAGTGCTAGCCTATCCGGGGCAAGTAATGAAAAACTGTTTTTT. Protein sequence: CSASLSGASNEKLFF.

The rearrangement uses TRBV25-1 and TRBJ2-7; D may be TRBD1 (7 bases). Looked up from germline, CDR1 is MGHDK and CDR2 is SYGVNS. This CDR3 contains 10 residues. The V end was cut by 8 bases, the J end by 13 bases, with 15 bases between. CDR3 amino acids: CASRGTDFYF. Here the CDR3 DNA reads TGTGCCAGCCGGGGGACAGACTTTTACTTC.

Comment on this clonotype: At one of its ends the junction is not consistent with the germline gene, which may arise from a read error. The V call is TRBV9, the J call TRBJ1-3; D unclear. The CDR3 extends over 12 amino acids. Germline V gene data show CDR1 as SGDLS and CDR2 as YYNGEE. CDR3 in DNA: TGTGCCTGGAAGGGATCTGAAAACACCATATATTTT. Amino acid sequence: CAWKGSENTIYF.

This chain links TRBV14 with TRBJ1-5, with unresolved D. Deletions cut 0 bases from V and 9 bases from J, with 12 bases between. CDR3 length: 14 amino acids. CDR1 and CDR2 from the germline V gene are SGHDN and FVKESK. CDR3 protein: CASSQDLYPRPQHF. CDR3 nucleotides: TGTGCCAGCAGCCAAGATCTTTATCCCCGGCCCCAGCATTTT.